These 14 T cell receptor beta chains were sequenced from one sample in a study of CD8 T cells in ankylosing spondylitis. MiXCR, applied by TCRdb to the 5' RACE reads, yields one record per CDR3 protein. The data hold about 35,000 distinct CDR3 sequences, with 10% observed a single time. The sequenced material came from blood, either unsorted or a sorted T cell fraction (not recorded which). These receptors originate from a male donor with ankylosing spondylitis or in good health (not recorded which).

This clonotype has a count of ten or more. The chain uses TRBV12-5 and TRBJ2-1; D is perhaps TRBD2 (5 bases). Germline V lookup: CDR1 LGHNT, CDR2 FRNRAP. Trimming removed 4 bases from V and 8 bases from J, with 24 bases in between. The CDR3 totals 17 residues. The DNA of the CDR3 is TGTGCTAGTGGTTCCGCCGATGCGGACTTTTCTGGGGATGAGCAGTTCTTC. Its translation: CASGSADADFSGDEQFF.

This clonotype occurred many times. The gene calls are TRBV6-1 and TRBJ2-7; TRBD1 agrees at 9 bases. This CDR3 comprises 15 residues. From germline, CDR1 is MNHNS and CDR2 SASEGT. The V and J ends lost 8 bases and 2 bases, in that order; junction bases with no gene match: 10. The CDR3 DNA is TGTGCCAGCGGGGAATCCGGGACAGGGCCCTACGAGCAGTACTTC. This translates into CASGESGTGPYEQYF.

This clonotype has a count of ten or more. V is TRBV20-1 and J is TRBJ1-5; 7 bases fit TRBD1. CDR1 and CDR2 (germline): DFQATT, SNEGSKA (reference sequence). The trim removed 4 bases at V and 2 bases at J, leaving 8 bases unmatched. CDR3 size: 15 residues. In nucleotides, the CDR3 is TGCAGTGCTACCACGACAGGGTACGGCAATCAGCCCCAGCATTTT. Protein: CSATTTGYGNQPQHF.

In this sample, this clonotype turned up many times. The chain carries TRBV10-3 and TRBJ2-7, with 10 bases that match TRBD2. Germline CDR1 reads ENHRY; CDR2 reads SYGVKD. This CDR3 is 15 amino acids long. Unmatched junction bases numbered 7, after V lost 3 bases and J lost 5 bases. In DNA, the CDR3 is TGTGCCATCAGTGATCTAGCGGGAGCGGCCGACGAGCAGTACTTC. It encodes CAISDLAGAADEQYF.

This clonotype was detected ten times or more. The chain couples TRBV10-3 to TRBJ2-5, with D perhaps matching TRBD2 (6 bases). V was pared by 2 bases and J by 2 bases, with 12 bases between. Germline loops: CDR1 ENHRY, CDR2 SYGVKD. The CDR3 is made up of 15 amino acids. Here the CDR3 DNA reads TGTGCCATCAGTGAGGAGGGAGGAGCTCAAGAGACCCAGTACTTC. It yields the protein CAISEEGGAQETQYF.

This clonotype was picked up many times. The chain joins TRBV7-2 to TRBJ2-5, with 11 nucleotides matching TRBD2. This CDR3 is 14 amino acids long. Germline loops: CDR1 SGHTA, CDR2 FQGNSA. J was trimmed by 5 bases and V by 5 bases; bases with no gene match: 4. The chain's CDR3 is CASSRTSGHETQYF. Written as DNA, the CDR3 is TGTGCCAGCAGCCGGACTAGCGGGCATGAGACCCAGTACTTC.

This clonotype was observed many times. The chain recombines TRBV7-9 with TRBJ2-5; TRBD1 matches at 10 bases. With V trimmed by 3 bases and J by 5 bases, 9 bases remained unmatched. CDR1 and CDR2 (germline): SEHNR, FQNEAQ (reference sequence). The CDR3 has 16 amino acids. The CDR3 here is CASSFDRGPIDETQYF. The CDR3 DNA is TGTGCCAGCAGCTTTGACAGGGGGCCGATAGATGAGACCCAGTACTTC. Full variable domain (remainder filled in from reference TRBV7-9 and TRBJ2-5): DTGVSQNPRHKITKRGQNVTFRCDPISEHNRLYWYRQTLGQGPEFLTYFQNEAQLEKSRLLSDRFSAERPKGSFSTLEIQRTEQGDSAMYLCASSFDRGPIDETQYFGPGTRLLVL.

This clonotype was found many times. V gene TRBV9 combines with J gene TRBJ2-3; 9 nucleotides agree with TRBD2. Germline-derived CDR1 and CDR2 are SGDLS and YYNGEE. The CDR3 is 14 residues long. Trimming removed 3 bases from V and 5 bases from J; junction bases left unmatched: 4. CDR3 sequence reads: CASSGSGSGDTQYF. The CDR3 bases are TGTGCCAGCAGCGGTAGCGGGAGTGGAGATACGCAGTATTTT.

This clonotype was counted many times. The chain employs TRBV7-6 and TRBJ2-1; the D gene is possibly TRBD2 (5 bases). Germline-derived CDR1 and CDR2 are SGHVS and FNYEAQ. CDR3 length equals 13 residues. V shed 1 base and J shed 7 bases, with 8 bases lying between them. In DNA form, the CDR3 reads TGTGCCAGCAGCTTAGGGCGGGTAAATGAGCAGTTCTTC. This encodes CASSLGRVNEQFF.

As for this clonotype: A much more abundant neighbour one base away suggests this may be a read error. The chain combines TRBV10-3 with TRBJ2-7; 7 bases fit TRBD2. The junction had 6 bases not matched to a gene; V was cut back by 10 bases and J by 6 bases. The V gene's germline CDR1 is ENHRY and CDR2 SYGVKD. This CDR3 is 11 amino acids long. The CDR3, as DNA: TGTGCCACGCTAGCGGTCCGCGAGCAGTACTTC. It is translated as CATLAVREQYF.

This clonotype was picked up many times. The chain is built from TRBV5-1 and TRBJ2-7; D gene ambiguous. CDR3 length: 14 amino acids. V lost 0 bases to trimming and J lost 2 bases, with 9 bases between them. CDR1 is SGHRS and CDR2 is YFSETQ in the germline V gene. DNA of the CDR3: TGCGCCAGCAGCTTGGAGGACCGAACCTACGAGCAGTACTTC. It codes for CASSLEDRTYEQYF.

This clonotype was counted only a few times. The J gene is TRBJ2-1, the V gene TRBV19; D not certain. The CDR3 spans 11 residues. Germline loops: CDR1 LNHDA, CDR2 SQIVND (reference sequence). Trimming took 9 bases from V and 3 from J, leaving 6 bases between them. The CDR3 DNA follows: TGTGCCAGCCGGTTCTACAATGAGCAGTTCTTC. Its translation is CASRFYNEQFF.

The chain combines TRBV5-8 with TRBJ2-1, with a possible D match to TRBD1 (6 bases). CDR1 and CDR2 from the germline V gene are SGHTS and YDEGEE. This CDR3 region has 16 residues. V dropped 4 bases and J dropped 10 bases, with 24 bases sitting between them. CDR3: CASSRTQGRPSEEQFF. In DNA form, the CDR3 reads TGTGCCAGCAGCCGGACCCAGGGGCGCCCAAGTGAGGAGCAGTTCTTC.

This clonotype showed up many times. The chain employs TRBV7-3 and TRBJ2-1, with D perhaps matching TRBD2 (6 bases). V dropped 5 bases and J dropped 9 bases, with 17 bases sitting between them. Germline V gene data show CDR1 as SGHTA and CDR2 as FQGTGA. This CDR3 comprises 14 residues. The chain's CDR3 is CASSPIAEGVEQFF. The CDR3 nucleotides are TGTGCCAGCAGCCCAATTGCGGAGGGCGTTGAGCAGTTCTTC.